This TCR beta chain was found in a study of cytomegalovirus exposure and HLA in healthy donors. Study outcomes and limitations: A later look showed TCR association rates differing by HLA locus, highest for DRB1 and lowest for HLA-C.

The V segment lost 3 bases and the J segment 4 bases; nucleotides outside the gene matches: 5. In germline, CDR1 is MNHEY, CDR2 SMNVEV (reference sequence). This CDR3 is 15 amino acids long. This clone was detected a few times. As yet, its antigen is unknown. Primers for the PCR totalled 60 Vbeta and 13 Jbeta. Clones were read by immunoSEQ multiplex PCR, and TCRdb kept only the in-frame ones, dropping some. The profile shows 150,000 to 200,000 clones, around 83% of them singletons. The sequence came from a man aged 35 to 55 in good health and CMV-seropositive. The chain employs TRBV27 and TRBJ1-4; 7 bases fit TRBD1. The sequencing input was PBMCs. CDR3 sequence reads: CASSLRTGNNEKLFF. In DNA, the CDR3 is TGTGCCAGCAGTTTGAGGACAGGAAATAATGAAAAACTGTTTTTT.